This is a list of T cell receptor beta chains from one sample in a study of blood T cell repertoires in COVID-19. The data were produced by immunoSEQ multiplex PCR, yet TCRdb's version contains in-frame clones alone and is incomplete. The sample yields 150,000 to 200,000 clones, more than 60% seen once. Material: peripheral blood. These TCRs come from a man aged 50 to 59 who had recovered from COVID-19. Each CDR3 is given with its conserved first and last residue. D genes are given only for firm matches. Only part of the rows carry a size: once, few, many, or a class if the clone is expanded.

CDR3 protein: CASSPTGVYEQYF
CDR3 DNA: TGTGCCAGCAGCCCGACGGGAGTCTACGAGCAGTACTTC
V gene: TRBV3-1/TRBV3-2
clone size: -
D gene: -
J gene: TRBJ2-7
CDR3 length: 13

CDR3 protein: CASSWTTSGSYEQYF
CDR3 DNA: TGTGCCAGCAGCTGGACGACTAGCGGCTCCTACGAGCAGTACTTC
V gene: TRBV6-6
clone size: few
D gene: TRBD2
J gene: TRBJ2-7
CDR3 length: 15

CDR3 protein: CASTTSGRYTDTQYF
CDR3 DNA: TGCGCCAGCACGACTAGCGGGCGGTACACAGATACGCAGTATTTT
V gene: TRBV5-1
clone size: -
D gene: TRBD2
J gene: TRBJ2-3
CDR3 length: 15

CDR3 protein: CASSLMASGRNYEQYF
CDR3 DNA: TGTGCCAGCAGCTTAATGGCTAGCGGGAGGAACTACGAGCAGTACTTC
V gene: TRBV7-2
clone size: -
D gene: TRBD2
J gene: TRBJ2-7
CDR3 length: 16

CDR3 protein: CASSLEVQQSGLPPLHF
CDR3 DNA: TGTGCCAGCAGCTTGGAAGTCCAACAGTCTGGTCTTCCACCCCTCCACTTT
V gene: TRBV5-6
clone size: -
D gene: -
J gene: TRBJ1-6
CDR3 length: 17

CDR3 protein: CASSLTGGSNYGYTF
CDR3 DNA: TGTGCCAGCAGTCTGACAGGGGGCTCTAACTATGGCTACACCTTC
V gene: TRBV28
clone size: -
D gene: TRBD1
J gene: TRBJ1-2
CDR3 length: 15

CDR3 protein: CAWSVGLGDNEQFF
CDR3 DNA: TGTGCCTGGAGTGTAGGACTAGGTGACAATGAGCAGTTCTTC
V gene: TRBV30
clone size: many
D gene: TRBD2
J gene: TRBJ2-1
CDR3 length: 14

CDR3 protein: CASRSGHSTDTQYF
CDR3 DNA: TGTGCCAGCAGATCGGGACATAGCACAGATACGCAGTATTTT
V gene: TRBV25-1
clone size: once
D gene: -
J gene: TRBJ2-3
CDR3 length: 14

CDR3 protein: CASSRTVTSGSSETQYF
CDR3 DNA: TGTGCCAGCAGCCGTACCGTTACTAGCGGGAGTTCGGAGACCCAGTACTTC
V gene: TRBV7-6
clone size: -
D gene: TRBD2
J gene: TRBJ2-5
CDR3 length: 17

CDR3 protein: CATSDAIAGATYNEQFF
CDR3 DNA: TGTGCCACCAGTGATGCCATAGCGGGAGCAACTTACAATGAGCAGTTCTTC
V gene: TRBV24-1
clone size: once
D gene: TRBD2
J gene: TRBJ2-1
CDR3 length: 17

CDR3 protein: CASSAGTSGSYNEQFF
CDR3 DNA: TGTGCCAGCAGCGCTGGGACTAGCGGTTCCTACAATGAGCAGTTCTTC
V gene: TRBV9
clone size: -
D gene: TRBD2
J gene: TRBJ2-1
CDR3 length: 16

CDR3 protein: CASSPAAGATDTQYF
CDR3 DNA: TGTGCCAGCAGCCCAGCAGCGGGAGCTACAGATACGCAGTATTTT
V gene: TRBV7-2
clone size: -
D gene: TRBD2
J gene: TRBJ2-3
CDR3 length: 15

CDR3 protein: CATSDLRDTGELFF
CDR3 DNA: TGTGCCACCAGTGATTTGCGGGACACCGGGGAGCTGTTTTTT
V gene: TRBV24-1
clone size: medium-sized
D gene: -
J gene: TRBJ2-2
CDR3 length: 14

CDR3 protein: CASSQAVSGYTF
CDR3 DNA: TGTGCCAGCAGCCAAGCGGTCTCTGGCTACACCTTC
V gene: TRBV3-1/TRBV3-2
clone size: -
D gene: -
J gene: TRBJ1-2
CDR3 length: 12

CDR3 protein: CASSQDRVLREKLFF
CDR3 DNA: TGCGCCAGCAGCCAAGATAGAGTTTTGCGTGAAAAACTGTTTTTT
V gene: TRBV4-3
clone size: -
D gene: -
J gene: TRBJ1-4
CDR3 length: 15

CDR3 protein: CATPDSGPGEQYF
CDR3 DNA: TGTGCCACCCCGGACAGTGGCCCGGGGGAGCAGTACTTC
V gene: TRBV7-2
clone size: -
D gene: -
J gene: TRBJ2-7
CDR3 length: 13

CDR3 protein: CASSQDARARNSPLHF
CDR3 DNA: TGCGCCAGCAGCCAGGATGCCAGGGCGCGGAATTCACCCCTCCACTTT
V gene: TRBV4-3
clone size: -
D gene: -
J gene: TRBJ1-6
CDR3 length: 16

CDR3 protein: CASSGTGSFSNQPQHF
CDR3 DNA: TGTGCCAGCAGCGGCACAGGTTCTTTTAGCAATCAGCCCCAGCATTTT
V gene: TRBV7-8
clone size: -
D gene: -
J gene: TRBJ1-5
CDR3 length: 16

CDR3 protein: CASSLGDAVAQPQHF
CDR3 DNA: TGTGCCAGCAGCTTAGGAGATGCAGTAGCCCAGCCCCAGCATTTT
V gene: TRBV7-9
clone size: -
D gene: -
J gene: TRBJ1-5
CDR3 length: 15

CDR3 protein: CSVEGRTSGNGYNEQFF
CDR3 DNA: TGCAGCGTTGAAGGACGCACTAGCGGGAATGGTTACAATGAGCAGTTCTTC
V gene: TRBV29-1
clone size: -
D gene: TRBD2
J gene: TRBJ2-1
CDR3 length: 17

CDR3 protein: CASSRTSRNEQYF
CDR3 DNA: TGTGCCAGCAGCCGGACATCTAGGAACGAGCAGTACTTC
V gene: TRBV3-1/TRBV3-2
clone size: once
D gene: -
J gene: TRBJ2-7
CDR3 length: 13

CDR3 protein: CSVEGVTDTQYF
CDR3 DNA: TGCAGCGTTGAGGGAGTTACAGATACGCAGTATTTT
V gene: TRBV29-1
clone size: once
D gene: -
J gene: TRBJ2-3
CDR3 length: 12

CDR3 protein: CASSGRAGIWEPQHF
CDR3 DNA: TGTGCCAGTAGTGGACGGGCCGGGATTTGGGAGCCCCAGCATTTT
V gene: TRBV19
clone size: -
D gene: -
J gene: TRBJ1-5
CDR3 length: 15

CDR3 protein: CASSQGLADQETQYF
CDR3 DNA: TGTGCCAGCAGCCAAGGACTAGCGGACCAAGAGACCCAGTACTTC
V gene: TRBV7-2
clone size: few
D gene: TRBD2
J gene: TRBJ2-5
CDR3 length: 15

CDR3 protein: CASSPHSRREGNYNEQFF
CDR3 DNA: TGTGCCAGCAGCCCCCATTCGCGGCGGGAGGGAAATTACAATGAGCAGTTCTTC
V gene: TRBV7-3
clone size: -
D gene: TRBD2
J gene: TRBJ2-1
CDR3 length: 18

CDR3 protein: CTSSQLKQGAEFF
CDR3 DNA: TGCACCAGCAGCCAACTAAAACAGGGGGCCGAGTTCTTC
V gene: TRBV1
clone size: -
D gene: -
J gene: TRBJ2-1
CDR3 length: 13

CDR3 protein: CASRPGTGLYEQYF
CDR3 DNA: TGTGCCAGCAGACCCGGGACAGGCCTCTACGAGCAGTACTTC
V gene: TRBV11-2
clone size: once
D gene: TRBD1
J gene: TRBJ2-7
CDR3 length: 14

CDR3 protein: CASSLIGPNTEAFF
CDR3 DNA: TGTGCCAGCAGCTTAATTGGGCCTAACACTGAAGCTTTCTTT
V gene: TRBV7-3
clone size: -
D gene: -
J gene: TRBJ1-1
CDR3 length: 14

CDR3 protein: CASSYLAGGGWGNTGELFF
CDR3 DNA: TGTGCCAGCAGTTATCTAGCGGGAGGAGGTTGGGGGAACACCGGGGAGCTGTTTTTT
V gene: TRBV28
clone size: -
D gene: TRBD2
J gene: TRBJ2-2
CDR3 length: 19

CDR3 protein: CASSSFTSGPSYEQYF
CDR3 DNA: TGTGCCAGCAGCTCATTTACTAGCGGGCCCTCCTACGAGCAGTACTTC
V gene: TRBV7-9
clone size: few
D gene: TRBD2
J gene: TRBJ2-7
CDR3 length: 16

CDR3 protein: CASSLLAGEQFF
CDR3 DNA: TGTGCCAGCAGCCTCCTAGCGGGAGAGCAGTTCTTC
V gene: TRBV3-1/TRBV3-2
clone size: -
D gene: TRBD2
J gene: TRBJ2-1
CDR3 length: 12

CDR3 protein: CASSQDGGWEPRMVAKNIQYF
CDR3 DNA: TGTGCCAGCAGCCAAGATGGCGGGTGGGAGCCTAGGATGGTAGCCAAAAACATTCAGTACTTC
V gene: TRBV3-1/TRBV3-2
clone size: -
D gene: -
J gene: TRBJ2-4
CDR3 length: 21

CDR3 protein: CASREAGGYNEQFF
CDR3 DNA: TGTGCCAGCAGGGAGGCGGGAGGATACAATGAGCAGTTCTTC
V gene: TRBV25-1
clone size: -
D gene: TRBD2
J gene: TRBJ2-1
CDR3 length: 14

CDR3 protein: CASSLYGPGDRGQYF
CDR3 DNA: TGTGCCAGCAGTTTATATGGTCCGGGGGATCGAGGGCAGTATTTT
V gene: TRBV28
clone size: once
D gene: -
J gene: TRBJ2-3
CDR3 length: 15

CDR3 protein: CASSLSASGSLNEQFF
CDR3 DNA: TGTGCCAGCAGCTTATCGGCTAGCGGGAGCCTAAATGAGCAGTTCTTC
V gene: TRBV7-3
clone size: -
D gene: TRBD2
J gene: TRBJ2-1
CDR3 length: 16

CDR3 protein: CASSFPGLANYGYTF
CDR3 DNA: TGTGCCAGCAGCTTCCCCGGTTTAGCTAACTATGGCTACACCTTC
V gene: TRBV5-4
clone size: -
D gene: -
J gene: TRBJ1-2
CDR3 length: 15

CDR3 protein: CASSFGQNQETQYF
CDR3 DNA: TGTGCCAGCAGTTTTGGACAGAACCAAGAGACCCAGTACTTC
V gene: TRBV6-5
clone size: -
D gene: -
J gene: TRBJ2-5
CDR3 length: 14

CDR3 protein: CATARGPYEQYF
CDR3 DNA: TGTGCCACCGCTCGGGGTCCCTACGAGCAGTACTTC
V gene: TRBV2
clone size: -
D gene: -
J gene: TRBJ2-7
CDR3 length: 12

CDR3 protein: CASSLTGGRAQTQYF
CDR3 DNA: TGTGCCAGCAGCTTAACGGGCGGGAGGGCCCAGACCCAGTACTTC
V gene: TRBV7-3
clone size: -
D gene: TRBD2
J gene: TRBJ2-5
CDR3 length: 15

CDR3 protein: CASSLVVLAAQETQYF
CDR3 DNA: TGTGCCAGCAGCTTAGTTGTCCTAGCGGCCCAAGAGACCCAGTACTTC
V gene: TRBV11-1
clone size: once
D gene: TRBD2
J gene: TRBJ2-5
CDR3 length: 16

CDR3 protein: CASSETLAATDTQYF
CDR3 DNA: TGTGCCAGCAGTGAGACCCTAGCGGCCACAGATACGCAGTATTTT
V gene: TRBV6-4
clone size: few
D gene: TRBD2
J gene: TRBJ2-3
CDR3 length: 15

CDR3 protein: CASSTNRAQPQHF
CDR3 DNA: TGTGCCAGCAGCACTAACAGGGCTCAGCCCCAGCATTTT
V gene: TRBV5-4
clone size: few
D gene: -
J gene: TRBJ1-5
CDR3 length: 13

CDR3 protein: CASSPAQSVETQYF
CDR3 DNA: TGTGCCAGCAGCCCCGCACAGTCTGTTGAGACCCAGTACTTC
V gene: TRBV7-2
clone size: -
D gene: -
J gene: TRBJ2-5
CDR3 length: 14

CDR3 protein: CASSAIAGPTYNEQFF
CDR3 DNA: TGTGCCAGCAGTGCAATAGCGGGACCCACCTACAATGAGCAGTTCTTC
V gene: TRBV28
clone size: -
D gene: TRBD2
J gene: TRBJ2-1
CDR3 length: 16

CDR3 protein: CASRWFGTDTQYF
CDR3 DNA: TGTGCCAGCCGGTGGTTTGGCACAGATACGCAGTATTTT
V gene: TRBV6-5
clone size: -
D gene: -
J gene: TRBJ2-3
CDR3 length: 13

CDR3 protein: CASNIPGNPVQPQHF
CDR3 DNA: TGTGCCAGTAATATCCCGGGAAACCCGGTCCAGCCCCAGCATTTT
V gene: TRBV19
clone size: -
D gene: -
J gene: TRBJ1-5
CDR3 length: 15

CDR3 protein: CASSLELGDEQFF
CDR3 DNA: TGCGCCAGCAGCTTGGAACTAGGCGATGAGCAGTTCTTC
V gene: TRBV5-1
clone size: -
D gene: -
J gene: TRBJ2-1
CDR3 length: 13

CDR3 protein: CASSPPGDSGANVLTF
CDR3 DNA: TGTGCCAGTAGTCCCCCTGGAGACTCTGGGGCCAACGTCCTGACTTTC
V gene: TRBV19
clone size: -
D gene: -
J gene: TRBJ2-6
CDR3 length: 16

CDR3 protein: CASTFKGGKQETQYF
CDR3 DNA: TGTGCCAGCACCTTTAAAGGGGGCAAACAAGAGACCCAGTACTTC
V gene: TRBV7-2
clone size: once
D gene: TRBD1
J gene: TRBJ2-5
CDR3 length: 15

CDR3 protein: CASSASQGRAEAFF
CDR3 DNA: TGTGCCAGTAGTGCATCGCAGGGTCGGGCTGAAGCTTTCTTT
V gene: TRBV19
clone size: -
D gene: -
J gene: TRBJ1-1
CDR3 length: 14

CDR3 protein: CASSQLPGLDTDTQYF
CDR3 DNA: TGCGCCAGCAGCCAGCTCCCGGGACTTGACACAGATACGCAGTATTTT
V gene: TRBV4-3
clone size: -
D gene: -
J gene: TRBJ2-3
CDR3 length: 16

CDR3 protein: CASSFSGSYSYEQYF
CDR3 DNA: TGTGCCAGCAGTTTCTCGGGGTCATACTCCTACGAGCAGTACTTC
V gene: TRBV28
clone size: -
D gene: -
J gene: TRBJ2-7
CDR3 length: 15

CDR3 protein: CASSLLTGQNTEAFF
CDR3 DNA: TGCGCCAGCAGCCTACTCACTGGACAGAACACTGAAGCTTTCTTT
V gene: TRBV5-1
clone size: -
D gene: -
J gene: TRBJ1-1
CDR3 length: 15

CDR3 protein: CASTRDLRSTEAFF
CDR3 DNA: TGTGCCAGCACTCGGGACTTAAGGAGCACTGAAGCTTTCTTT
V gene: TRBV21-1
clone size: -
D gene: -
J gene: TRBJ1-1
CDR3 length: 14

CDR3 protein: CASSLSGAGGPREQYF
CDR3 DNA: TGCGCCAGCAGCTTGTCAGGGGCGGGAGGGCCTAGGGAGCAGTACTTC
V gene: TRBV5-1
clone size: once
D gene: TRBD2
J gene: TRBJ2-7
CDR3 length: 16